A single sample is the source of the 24 T cell receptor beta chains below, sequenced in a study of T cell changes during pregnancy in multiple sclerosis. The protocol was immunoSEQ multiplex PCR, while the TCRdb copy is restricted to in-frame clones and leaves out a portion. The sample includes around 36,000 clones, about 92% seen only once; the top ten take roughly 13%. Sequencing used CD8+ T cells from peripheral blood mononuclear cells, obtained in the first trimester of pregnancy. The receptors were sampled from a female donor with multiple sclerosis, enrolled in a pregnancy study.

This chain uses TRBV10-2 with TRBJ2-7, with 8 bases aligning to TRBD1. Germline loops: CDR1 WSHSY, CDR2 SAAADI. Trimming removed 2 bases from V and 5 bases from J; junction bases left unmatched: 2. This CDR3 is built from 13 residues. DNA of the CDR3: TGCGCCAGCAGTGAGGACAGGGGACACGAGCAGTACTTC. Protein: CASSEDRGHEQYF.

The rearrangement links TRBV5-1 to TRBJ1-6, with D uncertain. V lost 0 bases and J lost 10, with 11 bases in between. The CDR3 runs 14 residues. Germline-derived CDR1 and CDR2 are SGHRS and YFSETQ. The CDR3 here is CASSLAGEASPLHF. In DNA form, the CDR3 reads TGCGCCAGCAGCTTGGCCGGGGAGGCGTCACCCCTCCACTTT. Using reference TRBV5-1 and TRBJ1-6 for the parts outside the CDR3, the full variable domain is KAGVTQTPRYLIKTRGQQVTLSCSPISGHRSVSWYQQTPGQGLQFLFEYFSETQRNKGNFPGRFSGRQFSNSRSEMNVSTLELGDSALYLCASSLAGEASPLHFGNGTRLTVT.

V is TRBV14 and J is TRBJ1-4; D is uncertain. V dropped 1 base and J dropped 4 bases, with 4 bases sitting between them. Germline CDR1 SGHDN, CDR2 FVKESK. There are 13 residues in the CDR3. CDR3 coding DNA: TGTGCCAGCAGCCAAGCACATAATGAAAAACTGTTTTTT. Translated, it gives CASSQAHNEKLFF.

The genes are TRBV6-5 and TRBJ2-1; 8 nucleotides align to TRBD1. The junction had 10 bases not matched to a gene; V was cut back by 6 bases and J by 9 bases. The CDR3 loop spans 14 amino acids. Germline V gives CDR1 MNHEY, CDR2 SVGAGI. The CDR3 here is CASSPGTGWSEQFF. The DNA for the CDR3 is TGTGCCAGCAGCCCCGGGACAGGTTGGTCTGAGCAGTTCTTC.

The chain has TRBV27 and TRBJ1-5; D is unresolved. Trimming removed 8 bases from V and 4 bases from J, with 12 bases in between. CDR3 length: 13 residues. Looked up from germline, CDR1 is MNHEY and CDR2 is SMNVEV (reference sequence). CDR3 sequence (DNA): TGTGCCAGCCGCCGAGGAGAGAATCAGCCCCAGCATTTT. Amino acid sequence: CASRRGENQPQHF.

The chain employs TRBV6-5 and TRBJ2-1, with D perhaps TRBD2 (5 bases). V was clipped by 0 bases and J by 5 bases, with 11 bases between them. The CDR3 contains 15 residues. Germline loops: CDR1 MNHEY, CDR2 SVGAGI. For the CDR3, the DNA is TGTGCCAGCAGTTACTCAGTAAGCGGTGACAATGAGCAGTTCTTC. As protein: CASSYSVSGDNEQFF.

This rearrangement joins TRBV19 to TRBJ1-4; possible D gene TRBD1, 6 bases. The germline V gene encodes CDR1 LNHDA and CDR2 SQIVND (reference sequence). The germline V and J ends were trimmed by 6 bases and 8 bases, with 16 bases remaining between them. The CDR3 contains 14 residues. CDR3 protein: CASSPDRTYEKLFF. Here the CDR3 DNA reads TGTGCCAGTAGCCCAGACAGGACGTACGAAAAACTGTTTTTT.

This rearrangement joins TRBV10-3 to TRBJ2-1, with D possibly being TRBD2 (7 bases). V lost 11 bases and J 2 bases, leaving 13 bases between the germline ends. The CDR3 is 13 residues long. Germline V gene data show CDR1 as ENHRY and CDR2 as SYGVKD. CDR3 nucleotide sequence: TGTGCCGTCGAGGGGGGGCCCTACAATGAGCAGTTCTTC. Translated: CAVEGGPYNEQFF.

The V call is TRBV9, the J call TRBJ1-1; TRBD1 agrees at 10 bases. V lost 0 bases and J lost 6; bases outside the gene matches: 11. The CDR3 is made up of 17 amino acids. CDR1 and CDR2 from the germline V gene are SGDLS and YYNGEE. The CDR3 is CASSVDRTGGFGSEAFF. The CDR3 coding sequence is TGTGCCAGCAGCGTAGATAGGACAGGGGGGTTTGGATCTGAAGCTTTCTTT.

The sample holds one count of this clone. J is TRBJ2-7 and V is TRBV19, with no clear D. Germline V gene data show CDR1 as LNHDA and CDR2 as SQIVND (reference sequence). The CDR3 extends over 13 amino acids. Trimming took off 7 bases at V and 5 bases at J, with 15 bases between the two ends. Here the CDR3 reads CASTPGGPDEQYF. For the CDR3, the DNA is TGTGCCAGTACCCCGGGTGGTCCAGACGAGCAGTACTTC.

The V gene is TRBV19, the J gene TRBJ1-1, with D unclear. Germline V lookup: CDR1 LNHDA, CDR2 SQIVND (reference sequence). This CDR3 contains 12 residues. Trimming left V 3 bases short and J 5 bases short, with 7 bases between. CDR3 DNA sequence: TGTGCCAGTAGTATGAGCGGGACTGAAGCTTTCTTT. Translating gives CASSMSGTEAFF.

V and J are TRBV10-1 and TRBJ1-2; possibly TRBD1 for D (6 bases). Trimming took 6 bases from V and 0 from J, leaving 11 bases between them. Germline lookup yields CDR1 WNHNN and CDR2 SYGVQD (reference sequence). The CDR3 extends over 14 amino acids. CDR3 nucleotides: TGCGCCAGCAGGGACAGTAAAGCTAACTATGGCTACACCTTC. It specifies CASRDSKANYGYTF.

The chain links TRBV5-4 to TRBJ2-7; 8 positions match TRBD1. V lost 4 bases, J lost 1 base, and 7 bases stayed unmatched. The CDR3 sequence is 15 residues long. Germline CDR1 is SGHNT and CDR2 is YYREEE (reference sequence). The CDR3, as DNA: TGTGCCAGCAGCCCCGGACAGGGTGGGTCCTACGAGCAGTACTTC. Protein product: CASSPGQGGSYEQYF.

V usage is TRBV9 and J usage is TRBJ2-1; 8 nucleotides agree with TRBD2. After removal of 3 bases from V and 3 bases from J, the junction contained 8 bases not matched to a gene. The CDR3 has 16 residues. The V gene's germline CDR1 is SGDLS and CDR2 YYNGEE. CDR3 nucleotides: TGTGCCAGCAGCGGAAAAGCGGGGGACAACTACAATGAGCAGTTCTTC. It encodes CASSGKAGDNYNEQFF. Full variable domain (rest looked up from reference TRBV9 and TRBJ2-1): DSGVTQTPKHLITATGQRVTLRCSPRSGDLSVYWYQQSLDQGLQFLIQYYNGEERAKGNILERFSAQQFPDLHSELNLSSLELGDSALYFCASSGKAGDNYNEQFFGPGTRLTVL.

The chain carries TRBV19 and TRBJ2-5; 10 positions agree with TRBD1. CDR3 length: 15 amino acids. Per the germline V gene, CDR1 is LNHDA and CDR2 is SQIVND (reference sequence). Losses at the gene ends were 3 bases for V and 4 bases for J; bases not matched to a gene: 5. The DNA of the CDR3 is TGTGCCAGTAGTATTCTCGGGACAGGGGTAGAGACCCAGTACTTC. This translates into CASSILGTGVETQYF. The full variable domain, completed using reference TRBV19 and TRBJ2-5, is DGGITQSPKYLFRKEGQNVTLSCEQNLNHDAMYWYRQDPGQGLRLIYYSQIVNDFQKGDIAEGYSVSREKKESFPLTVTSAQKNPTAFYLCASSILGTGVETQYFGPGTRLLVL.

The chain joins TRBV6-6 to TRBJ1-1; D is ambiguous. Germline CDR1 reads MNHNY; CDR2 reads SVGAGI (reference sequence). This CDR3 is 15 amino acids long. V lost 5 bases and J lost 3, with 16 bases in between. The CDR3 DNA is TGTGCCAGCAGTGGGATCGGGAAGACGCACACTGAAGCTTTCTTT. It translates to CASSGIGKTHTEAFF.

The rearrangement links TRBV2 to TRBJ1-2; 7 nucleotides line up with TRBD1. CDR3 length equals 14 residues. Germline trimming cut 5 bases from V and 4 bases from J; bases unmatched to any gene: 7. Per the germline V gene, CDR1 is SNHLY and CDR2 is FYNNEI. This CDR3 is CASSSYTGAYGYTF. CDR3 bases: TGTGCCAGCAGTTCGTATACAGGGGCCTATGGCTACACCTTC.

This chain uses TRBV7-2 with TRBJ2-3; 8 bases match TRBD2. Germline V CDR1 and CDR2: SGHTA, FQGNSA. V shed 5 bases and J 4 bases; nucleotides not matched to a gene: 11. The CDR3 runs 16 residues. The CDR3 loop reads CASSVGGVSAADTQYF. CDR3 bases: TGTGCCAGCAGCGTCGGGGGGGTGAGCGCCGCAGATACGCAGTATTTT.

This clone was recorded a few times. The rearrangement joins TRBV11-2 to TRBJ2-5; 8 nucleotides line up with TRBD2. J was trimmed by 4 bases and V by 1 base; bases with no gene match: 11. CDR1 and CDR2 from the germline V gene are SGHAT and FQNNGV. The CDR3 runs 17 residues. CDR3 coding DNA: TGTGCCAGCAGCTTAGGCCCGGGACTAGTGGCGAGAGAGACCCAGTACTTC. It codes for CASSLGPGLVARETQYF.

The CDR3 coding sequence is TGCGCCAGCAGCCAAGGTGGTTCGGACGAGCAGTACTTC. Its translation: CASSQGGSDEQYF. The chain couples TRBV4-1 to TRBJ2-7; D is unclear. Germline V lookup: CDR1 MGHRA, CDR2 YSYEKL. V lost 1 base to trimming and J lost 5 bases, with 9 bases between them. This CDR3 region has 13 residues.

V and J are TRBV14 and TRBJ2-2; the D gene is possibly TRBD2 (5 bases). The CDR3 covers 16 residues. Germline CDR1 SGHDN, CDR2 FVKESK. Trimming shortened V by 1 base and J by 7 bases, and 16 bases separated the two germline ends. CDR3 protein: CASSQAGGPGGGELFF. In DNA, the CDR3 is TGTGCCAGCAGCCAAGCCGGCGGGCCGGGTGGCGGGGAGCTGTTTTTT.

The chain uses TRBV15 and TRBJ1-5, with no clear D. V shed 2 bases and J shed 4 bases, with 6 bases lying between them. The CDR3 runs 13 residues. Looked up from germline, CDR1 is LNHNV and CDR2 is YYDKDF (reference sequence). The CDR3, as DNA: TGTGCCACCAGCAGATCGGGGAATCAGCCCCAGCATTTT. It encodes CATSRSGNQPQHF. The full variable domain, its missing parts supplied by reference TRBV15 and TRBJ1-5, is DAMVIQNPRYQVTQFGKPVTLSCSQTLNHNVMYWYQQKSSQAPKLLFHYYDKDFNNEADTPDNFQSRRPNTSFCFLDIRSPGLGDTAMYLCATSRSGNQPQHFGDGTRLSIL.

The V call is TRBV27, the J call TRBJ1-5; TRBD1 aligns across 8 bases. Germline loops: CDR1 MNHEY, CDR2 SMNVEV (reference sequence). V trimming: 6 bases; J trimming: 4 bases; junction bases outside the gene matches: 11. The CDR3 spans 16 residues. The CDR3 is CASRPTGARRNQPQHF. CDR3 coding DNA: TGTGCCAGCAGACCGACAGGGGCTCGACGGAATCAGCCCCAGCATTTT.

J is TRBJ1-1 and V is TRBV19; D gene uncertain. In germline, CDR1 is LNHDA, CDR2 SQIVND (reference sequence). Trimming stripped 5 bases from V and 1 base from J, with 11 bases between. CDR3 length: 14 residues. CDR3 nucleotides: TGTGCCAGTAGTCCTTTTGACTGGAACACTGAAGCTTTCTTT. As protein: CASSPFDWNTEAFF.